The 14 T cell receptor beta chains in this list originate from one sample, sequenced in a study of graft-versus-host responses after intestinal transplantation. Method: immunoSEQ multiplex PCR; TCRdb's copy keeps in-frame clones and lacks some. Here the sample spans about 70,000 clones, around 91% being singletons. For these TCRs, the target antigens are not known. Specimen: unstimulated CD8+ T cells sorted from spleen or lymph node cells, collected before transplant. These receptors originate from a human donor who was the organ donor for an intestinal transplant.

V and J are TRBV18 and TRBJ1-3, with TRBD1 as a possible D gene (5 bases). Deletions cut 1 base from V and 0 bases from J, with 10 bases between. Germline values: CDR1 KGHSH, CDR2 LQKENI. This CDR3 spans 16 amino acids. The DNA of the CDR3 is TGTGCCAGCTCACCACGAGGCAGGGACTCTGGAAACACCATATATTTT. This sequence encodes CASSPRGRDSGNTIYF.

The V and J genes are TRBV13 and TRBJ2-7, with D possibly matching TRBD1 (5 bases). CDR1 and CDR2 (germline): PRHDT, FYEKMQ (reference sequence). The CDR3 consists of 14 residues. The V end lost 5 bases, the J end lost 2 bases, and 13 bases lay between the germline ends. CDR3 protein: CASSAPDSPYEQYV. CDR3 nucleotides: TGTGCCAGCAGCGCTCCCGACAGCCCCTACGAGCAGTACGTC.

This sequence joins TRBV6-4 and TRBJ2-3; 7 nucleotides match TRBD1. This CDR3 is built from 15 residues. The V gene's germline CDR1 is MRHNA and CDR2 SNTAGT. After removal of 4 bases from V and 6 bases from J, the junction contained 10 bases not matched to a gene. CDR3 DNA: TGTGCCAGCAGTGTTTCCCAGGGGGTCGCGGATACGCAGTATTTT. Amino acids: CASSVSQGVADTQYF.

The table lists this clone with a few counts. The chain is built from TRBV28 and TRBJ2-7, with TRBD1 identical over 7 bases. V trimming: 5 bases; J trimming: 13 bases; junction bases outside the gene matches: 11. This CDR3 is built from 12 residues. CDR1 MDHEN and CDR2 SYDVKM come from the germline V gene. Here the CDR3 reads CASSPRTGTPYV. Here the CDR3 DNA reads TGTGCCAGCAGTCCGAGGACAGGAACTCCTTACGTC.

V is TRBV7-6 and J is TRBJ2-2; maybe TRBD2 (6 bases). Germline values: CDR1 SGHVS, CDR2 FNYEAQ. This CDR3 comprises 15 residues. Trimming removed 5 bases from V and 3 bases from J, with 13 bases in between. The CDR3 DNA follows: TGTGCCAGCAGCCAGGAGGGGTTCGACACCGGGGAGCTGTTTTTT. Encoded protein: CASSQEGFDTGELFF.

The chain couples TRBV5-4 to TRBJ2-2, with 11 bases fitting TRBD2. The length of the CDR3 is 17 residues. Germline V gives CDR1 SGHNT, CDR2 YYREEE (reference sequence). Unmatched junction bases numbered 9, after V lost 1 base and J lost 7 bases. The CDR3 reads CASSLSLAGVYDGELFF. For the CDR3, the DNA is TGTGCCAGCAGCTTGTCACTAGCGGGGGTTTATGACGGGGAGCTGTTTTTT.

The chain has TRBV7-9 and TRBJ1-5; 8 bases map to TRBD1. Germline lookup yields CDR1 SEHNR and CDR2 FQNEAQ (reference sequence). The CDR3 is 17 amino acids. V lost 2 bases and J lost 5; bases outside the gene matches: 11. CDR3 nucleotide sequence: TGTGCCAGCAGCTTAAATTTAGAGGACAGGGCTTATCAGCCCCAGCATTTT. Its protein is CASSLNLEDRAYQPQHF.

J is TRBJ1-5 and V is TRBV15; D possibly corresponds to TRBD1 (6 bases). V was trimmed by 0 bases and J by 2 bases, leaving 11 bases between them. The CDR3 runs 16 residues. Germline CDR1 LNHNV, CDR2 YYDKDF (reference sequence). CDR3 sequence (DNA): TGTGCCACCAGCAGAGAACCGGGACAAGGCAATCAGCCCCAGCATTTT. This translates into CATSREPGQGNQPQHF. The complete variable domain, with remaining parts taken from reference TRBV15 and TRBJ1-5, reads DAMVIQNPRYQVTQFGKPVTLSCSQTLNHNVMYWYQQKSSQAPKLLFHYYDKDFNNEADTPDNFQSRRPNTSFCFLDIRSPGLGDTAMYLCATSREPGQGNQPQHFGDGTRLSIL.

DNA for the CDR3: TGTGCCAGCAGCCCTACAGGGATTGGAGAGACCCAGTACTTC. It translates to CASSPTGIGETQYF. The chain couples TRBV5-4 to TRBJ2-5, with a possible D match to TRBD1 (6 bases). CDR3 length: 14 residues. Germline lookup yields CDR1 SGHNT and CDR2 YYREEE (reference sequence). Trimming pared 4 bases from V and 4 bases from J, leaving 14 bases between.

CDR3 coding DNA: TGTGCCAGCAGTGAATTCGGGACTAGCGGGGGGTCCTACAATGAGCAGTTCTTC. It encodes CASSEFGTSGGSYNEQFF. The chain couples TRBV25-1 to TRBJ2-1, with TRBD2 matching 15 bases. The ends lost 1 base at V and 1 base at J; junction bases unmatched: 2. The CDR3 has 18 residues. CDR1 is MGHDK, CDR2 SYGVNS, per germline. Using reference TRBV25-1 and TRBJ2-1 for the parts outside the CDR3, the full variable domain is EADIYQTPRYLVIGTGKKITLECSQTMGHDKMYWYQQDPGMELHLIHYSYGVNSTEKGDLSSESTVSRIRTEHFPLTLESARPSHTSQYLCASSEFGTSGGSYNEQFFGPGTRLTVL.

Worth noting for this clone: A read error may account for a junction end that differs from germline. This chain connects TRBV29-1 to TRBJ1-2, with D perhaps matching TRBD1 (5 bases). Germline assignment: CDR1 SQVTM and CDR2 ANQGSEA. This CDR3 is 12 amino acids long. The CDR3 DNA follows: TGTGCTAAAGACGGGGGGGATTATGGCTACACCTTC. This sequence encodes CAKDGGDYGYTF.

This clone has a handful of counts. This chain links TRBV9 with TRBJ1-1, with 8 nucleotides matching TRBD1. The germline gives CDR1 SGDLS, CDR2 YYNGEE. V lost 0 bases and J lost 3; bases outside the gene matches: 7. The CDR3 extends over 16 amino acids. CDR3 sequence reads: CASSVVSQGADTEAFF. Here the CDR3 DNA reads TGTGCCAGCAGCGTAGTATCTCAGGGGGCGGACACTGAAGCTTTCTTT.

This chain links TRBV6-5 with TRBJ2-1; D is perhaps TRBD2 (5 bases). Germline V CDR1 and CDR2: MNHEY, SVGAGI. This CDR3 has 14 amino acids. V was cut by 2 bases and J by 3 bases, with 8 bases left in between. The CDR3 reads CASSYEGSYNEQFF. CDR3 sequence (DNA): TGTGCCAGCAGTTACGAGGGCAGCTACAATGAGCAGTTCTTC.

The J gene is TRBJ1-5, the V gene TRBV27, with TRBD1 matching over 7 bases. The CDR3 is 14 residues long. The germline V gene encodes CDR1 MNHEY and CDR2 SMNVEV (reference sequence). V trimming: 7 bases; J trimming: 5 bases; junction bases outside the gene matches: 8. In nucleotides, the CDR3 is TGTGCCAGCAACCCGACAGGGACGCATCAGCCCCAGCATTTT. Residues: CASNPTGTHQPQHF.